This TCR beta chain was captured in a study of T-cell reconstitution after alpha-beta-depleted transplantation in children. At least ten counts were recorded for this clonotype. The antigen is undetermined. Construction of the TCRbeta library involved unique molecular identifiers. TCRdb re-called the PCR reads with MiXCR, one entry per CDR3 protein. The sample carries approximately 980,000 distinct CDR3 sequences, about 31% recorded once. Study results and limitations: One year after transplant, T-cell counts and diversity came mostly from newly produced T cells. Some patients' high day-60 TCRbeta diversity was attributed to recipient cells surviving conditioning. About two months after transplant, alpha-beta T cells reportedly came from several hundred expanded graft clones.

The specimen was PBMCs, mostly from graft donor cells, collected 360 days after TCRalphabeta/CD19-depleted stem cell transplant. This sequence originates from a boy under three years old who had a stem cell transplant for SCID, so the T cells may come from the graft donor.

This chain's CDR3 is CASSFRDRGINEQFF. CDR3 coding DNA: TGCGCCAGCAGCTTCCGGGACAGGGGAATCAATGAGCAGTTCTTC. This rearrangement joins TRBV5-1 to TRBJ2-1, with 10 bases fitting TRBD1. This CDR3 has 15 residues. Unmatched junction bases numbered 5, after V lost 2 bases and J lost 6 bases. Germline V gene lookup returns CDR1 SGHRS and CDR2 YFSETQ.